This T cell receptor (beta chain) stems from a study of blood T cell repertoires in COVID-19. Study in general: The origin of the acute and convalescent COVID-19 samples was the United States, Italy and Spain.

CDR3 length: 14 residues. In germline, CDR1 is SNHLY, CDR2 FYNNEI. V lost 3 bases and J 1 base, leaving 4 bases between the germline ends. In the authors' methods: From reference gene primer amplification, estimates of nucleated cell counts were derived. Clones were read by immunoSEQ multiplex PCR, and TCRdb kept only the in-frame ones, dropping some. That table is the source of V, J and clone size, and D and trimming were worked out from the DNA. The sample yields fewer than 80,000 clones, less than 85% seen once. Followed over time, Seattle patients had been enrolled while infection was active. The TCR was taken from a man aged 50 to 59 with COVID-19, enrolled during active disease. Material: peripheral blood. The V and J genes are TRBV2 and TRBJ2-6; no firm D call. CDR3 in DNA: TGTGCCAGCAGTGAGAGATCTGGGGCCAACGTCCTGACTTTC. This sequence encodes CASSERSGANVLTF.